This T cell receptor beta chain was identified during a study of blood T cell repertoires in COVID-19. The germline V gene has CDR1 SGHRS and CDR2 YFSETQ. V was clipped by 8 bases and J by 2 bases, with 17 bases between them. This CDR3 has 14 residues. Assay: immunoSEQ multiplex PCR; the TCRdb copy retains only in-frame clones and omits some. The profile shows around 250,000 clones, approximately 84% of them singletons. The chain combines TRBV5-1 with TRBJ2-7; D gene ambiguous. Sequencing was done on a sample of PBMCs or T cells enriched from blood (not recorded which). The sequence was obtained from a man between 18 and 29 years old who had recovered from COVID-19. The chain's CDR3 is CASTDTKPPYEQYF. CDR3 sequence (DNA): TGCGCCAGTACCGACACAAAACCTCCCTACGAGCAGTACTTC. Based on the CDR3 plus reference TRBV5-1 and TRBJ2-7, the full variable domain is KAGVTQTPRYLIKTRGQQVTLSCSPISGHRSVSWYQQTPGQGLQFLFEYFSETQRNKGNFPGRFSGRQFSNSRSEMNVSTLELGDSALYLCASTDTKPPYEQYFGPGTRLTVT.